This T cell receptor beta chain was observed in a study of blood T cell repertoires in COVID-19. Turning to the study itself: PBMCs, B-cell-depleted T cells, or T cells provided the cDNA or gDNA that made up the material.

Under the authors' procedure: Amplification of reference gene primers provided the estimated nucleated cell counts. Sequencing was performed with immunoSEQ multiplex PCR; in TCRdb, only in-frame clones are kept and a portion is missing. For V, J and clone size, that table is used; D and trimming come from the DNA. The sample carries 140,000 to 150,000 clones, almost 80% recorded once. With V trimmed by 3 bases and J by 1 base, 8 bases remained unmatched. The V gene's germline CDR1 is KGHDR and CDR2 SFDVKD. CDR3 length: 18 residues. The sample taken for sequencing was peripheral blood. This receptor was identified in a man aged 50 to 59 with active or convalescent COVID-19. V usage is TRBV24-1 and J usage is TRBJ2-5, with 12 positions matching TRBD1. DNA for the CDR3: TGTGCCACCAGTGATCCGGGACAGGGGGCGGGTGGCCAAGAGACCCAGTACTTC. It translates to CATSDPGQGAGGQETQYF.